A single sample is the source of the 22 T cell receptor beta chains below, sequenced in a study of cytomegalovirus exposure and HLA in healthy donors. This PCR relied on a set of 60 Vbeta primers and 13 Jbeta primers. The method was immunoSEQ multiplex PCR; TCRdb's version includes in-frame clones alone and lacks a portion of them. The table records 150,000 to 200,000 clones, 77% of them present only once. The sequencing input was PBMCs. These receptor sequences come from a man aged 45-60 years in good health and CMV-seropositive.

V usage is TRBV10-1 and J usage is TRBJ1-1, with TRBD1 as a possible D gene (6 bases). The germline V and J ends were trimmed by 5 bases and 7 bases, with 17 bases remaining between them. Germline loops: CDR1 WNHNN, CDR2 SYGVQD (reference sequence). CDR3 length equals 14 residues. The CDR3 sequence is CASSQIRGASEAFF. In DNA, the CDR3 is TGCGCCAGCAGTCAGATCAGGGGCGCCAGTGAAGCTTTCTTT.

The chain joins TRBV4-2 to TRBJ1-1, with D possibly matching TRBD1 (5 bases). Germline V gene sequence: CDR1 LGHNA, CDR2 YNFKEQ. The CDR3 runs to 16 residues. V lost 0 bases and J lost 4, with 15 bases in between. CDR3 nucleotide sequence: TGTGCCAGCAGCCAAGATCGGATGACCGGGGGCACTGAAGCTTTCTTT. The encoded protein is CASSQDRMTGGTEAFF.

The chain employs TRBV18 and TRBJ1-5; 10 nucleotides match TRBD1. Trimming removed 2 bases from V and 5 bases from J; junction bases left unmatched: 3. Germline V gene lookup returns CDR1 KGHSH and CDR2 LQKENI. The CDR3 sequence is 15 residues long. DNA for the CDR3: TGTGCCAGCTCACCAGGGACAGGGGTCCATCAGCCCCAGCATTTT. This encodes CASSPGTGVHQPQHF.

The genes are TRBV5-1 and TRBJ1-1, with 7 nucleotides matching TRBD1. V lost 0 bases to trimming and J lost 4 bases; unmatched junction nucleotides: 3. The CDR3 extends over 14 amino acids. The V gene's germline CDR1 is SGHRS and CDR2 YFSETQ. This CDR3 is CASSLASGGTEAFF. In DNA, the CDR3 is TGCGCCAGCAGCTTGGCTTCAGGGGGCACTGAAGCTTTCTTT.

V is TRBV4-1 and J is TRBJ1-1; the D gene is possibly TRBD1 (5 bases). The V end lost 2 bases, the J end lost 1 base, and 11 bases lay between the germline ends. Per germline, CDR1 MGHRA and CDR2 YSYEKL. The CDR3 spans 15 residues. This CDR3 reads CASSQMSRANTEAFF. The CDR3 DNA follows: TGCGCCAGCAGCCAAATGTCCAGGGCGAACACTGAAGCTTTCTTT.

This clone was seen a handful of times. V is TRBV4-1 and J is TRBJ2-3; the D gene is possibly TRBD1 (6 bases). The ends were cut back, 1 base at V and 0 bases at J, with 8 bases in the middle. CDR1 is MGHRA and CDR2 is YSYEKL in the germline V gene. There are 15 residues in the CDR3. The CDR3 bases are TGCGCCAGCAGCCAAGCGGGGACAAGCACAGATACGCAGTATTTT. Encoded protein: CASSQAGTSTDTQYF.

Only one count was recorded for this clone. The chain carries TRBV27 and TRBJ2-5; no firm D call. CDR1 and CDR2 (germline): MNHEY, SMNVEV (reference sequence). This CDR3 comprises 16 residues. V lost 1 base, J lost 1 base, and 13 bases lay in between. CDR3 sequence: CASSLLGQVFQETQYF. The CDR3 nucleotides are TGTGCCAGCAGTTTATTAGGCCAGGTATTCCAAGAGACCCAGTACTTC.

V usage is TRBV5-1 and J usage is TRBJ2-2; tentatively, D is TRBD1 (5 bases). The ends were cut back, 3 bases at V and 5 bases at J, with 11 bases in the middle. Germline V gene sequence: CDR1 SGHRS, CDR2 YFSETQ. CDR3 length equals 14 residues. CDR3 bases: TGCGCCAGCAGCTCCCGACAGTATACCGGGGAGCTGTTTTTT. Its protein product is CASSSRQYTGELFF.

The gene calls are TRBV5-1 and TRBJ1-1; D remains ambiguous. The CDR3 consists of 14 residues. Germline CDR1 and CDR2: SGHRS and YFSETQ. The V and J ends lost 1 base and 1 base respectively, with 8 bases between them. CDR3 coding DNA: TGCGCCAGCAGCTTGTTGGTCAGGAACACTGAAGCTTTCTTT. It specifies CASSLLVRNTEAFF.

The chain couples TRBV7-2 to TRBJ1-1; D not certain. Germline-derived CDR1 and CDR2 are SGHTA and FQGNSA. CDR3 length equals 15 residues. Trimming removed 8 bases from V and 0 bases from J, with 16 bases in between. The chain's CDR3 is CASGPVRSVNTEAFF. The CDR3 DNA sequence: TGTGCCAGCGGCCCGGTGAGGTCAGTGAACACTGAAGCTTTCTTT.

This clone showed up just a few times. CDR3 sequence reads: CASSPIALTGTATSYEQYF. In DNA form, the CDR3 reads TGTGCCAGCTCACCAATCGCCCTAACCGGGACAGCAACGTCCTACGAGCAGTACTTC. The genes are TRBV18 and TRBJ2-7, with 7 nucleotides matching TRBD1. The germline V gene encodes CDR1 KGHSH and CDR2 LQKENI. The CDR3 is made up of 19 amino acids. The junction had 17 bases not matched to a gene; V was cut back by 2 bases and J by 1 base.

V is TRBV10-1 and J is TRBJ2-1; the D gene is possibly TRBD2 (6 bases). CDR1 and CDR2 from the germline V gene are WNHNN and SYGVQD (reference sequence). The CDR3 is 13 residues long. V shed 5 bases and J shed 4 bases, with 9 bases lying between them. CDR3 sequence (DNA): TGCGCCAGCAGTTTGACTAGTTACAATGAGCAGTTCTTC. The encoded protein is CASSLTSYNEQFF.

The chain has TRBV10-2 and TRBJ1-1; D unresolved. The CDR3 consists of 13 residues. CDR1 is WSHSY and CDR2 is SAAADI in the germline V gene. Trimming shortened V by 3 bases and J by 0 bases, and 5 bases separated the two germline ends. The CDR3 reads CASSEQLNTEAFF. Written as DNA, the CDR3 is TGCGCCAGCAGTGAACAGCTGAACACTGAAGCTTTCTTT.

The chain employs TRBV18 and TRBJ2-7, with 12 bases lining up with TRBD2. Per the germline V gene, CDR1 is KGHSH and CDR2 is LQKENI. V shed 6 bases and J 0 bases; nucleotides not matched to a gene: 9. CDR3 size: 17 residues. CDR3 coding DNA: TGTGCCAGCTCTCAAGGACTAGCGGGGCTTAGCTCCTACGAGCAGTACTTC. It encodes CASSQGLAGLSSYEQYF.

The rearrangement links TRBV7-2 to TRBJ2-7, with TRBD2 identical over 10 bases. The ends lost 6 bases at V and 5 bases at J; junction bases unmatched: 10. This CDR3 is 15 amino acids long. Germline V gene sequence: CDR1 SGHTA, CDR2 FQGNSA. CDR3: CASSWSGGAGDEQYF. The DNA of the CDR3 is TGTGCCAGCAGTTGGAGCGGGGGGGCCGGTGACGAGCAGTACTTC.

The chain employs TRBV19 and TRBJ1-5; weak D call: TRBD1 (6 bases). This CDR3 is built from 19 residues. The germline V gene encodes CDR1 LNHDA and CDR2 SQIVND (reference sequence). Trimming removed 0 bases at V and 7 bases at J, with 25 bases between. CDR3 coding DNA: TGTGCCAGTAGTATAGATGGCCTTTGGGGGGGCAGGGCGGCGCAGCCCCAGCATTTT. This translates into CASSIDGLWGGRAAQPQHF.

The V gene is TRBV28, the J gene TRBJ2-3; perhaps TRBD1 as D (5 bases). The CDR3 runs 15 residues. Germline assignment: CDR1 MDHEN and CDR2 SYDVKM. V was shortened by 5 bases and J by 1 base, with 13 bases between the two germline ends. The CDR3 region has the DNA TGTGCCAGCAGTCCCCAGGGTGACGGCACAGATACGCAGTATTTT. Translation gives CASSPQGDGTDTQYF. Full variable domain (outside the CDR3, taken from reference TRBV28 and TRBJ2-3): DVKVTQSSRYLVKRTGEKVFLECVQDMDHENMFWYRQDPGLGLRLIYFSYDVKMKEKGDIPEGYSVSREKKERFSLILESASTNQTSMYLCASSPQGDGTDTQYFGPGTRLTVL.

This clone appeared once. The gene calls are TRBV5-3 and TRBJ2-7; D is undetermined. TRBV5-3 is designated an ORF whose function remains uncertain. Deletions cut 0 bases from V and 2 bases from J, with 9 bases between. This CDR3 has 14 amino acids. The CDR3 DNA reads as TGTGCCAGAAGCTTGGGCCAGGCTCCCTACGAGCAGTACTTC. This translates into CARSLGQAPYEQYF.

This sequence joins TRBV7-2 and TRBJ2-7; the match to TRBD1 covers 10 bases. This CDR3 is built from 14 residues. Germline V gene sequence: CDR1 SGHTA, CDR2 FQGNSA. Trimming took 5 bases from V and 5 from J; bases not matched to a gene: 6. The chain's CDR3 is CASSVRQGANEQYF. The CDR3 coding sequence is TGTGCCAGCAGCGTAAGACAGGGGGCGAACGAGCAGTACTTC.

The chain carries TRBV9 and TRBJ1-1; the match to TRBD1 covers 8 bases. CDR3 length: 15 amino acids. Germline assignment: CDR1 SGDLS and CDR2 YYNGEE. The ends lost 4 bases at V and 3 bases at J; junction bases unmatched: 8. The DNA of the CDR3 is TGTGCCAGCAGCCCTACAGGGGGGTTTGACACTGAAGCTTTCTTT. Translated, it gives CASSPTGGFDTEAFF.

The chain combines TRBV7-9 with TRBJ1-2; D unresolved. With 3 bases removed from V and 3 bases from J, the gap between germline ends came to 20 bases. The CDR3 runs 17 residues. Per germline, CDR1 SEHNR and CDR2 FQNEAQ (reference sequence). CDR3 sequence reads: CASSLPLWQTNHYGYTF. The CDR3 DNA reads as TGTGCCAGCAGCTTGCCTTTATGGCAAACTAATCACTATGGCTACACCTTC.

The rearrangement joins TRBV5-1 to TRBJ2-7, with D uncertain. Germline CDR1 and CDR2: SGHRS and YFSETQ. The CDR3 is 12 amino acids. V lost 2 bases and J 6 bases, leaving 9 bases between the germline ends. DNA of the CDR3: TGCGCCAGCAGCTTCAACAGTGCCGAGCAGTACTTC. This encodes CASSFNSAEQYF.